This T cell receptor beta chain is from a study of CD8 T cells in Susac syndrome (dated by TCRdb to the late 2010s). Broadly, across the study: Repertoire sequencing was used to test whether CD8+ T cell activation and differentiation in Susac syndrome was antigen driven. The clonality of the CD8+ T cell repertoire was compared across 11 to 12 healthy donors, about 14 Susac syndrome patients and under 19 multiple sclerosis patients.

Peripheral blood CD8+ and CD4+ T cells from healthy donors, Susac syndrome patients and multiple sclerosis patients were profiled using high-throughput TCR beta sequencing. The healthy donors served as controls matched for age and sex. CD8+ TEMRA cells were enriched by FACS, while bulk CD8+ and CD4+ T cells were purified by magnetic negative isolation. Blood was drawn into EDTA tubes, processed within 24 hours, and PBMCs were isolated by density gradient centrifugation. PBMCs intended for TCR sequencing were cryopreserved in liquid nitrogen and thawed later in a water bath at 37 degrees C. The sorted or isolated CD4+, CD8+ and CD8+ TEMRA cells reached a purity of at least 90%. For this clonotype: Its antigen has not been determined. No base-level quality is on record; no much larger clone is a single base apart.

According to the germline V gene, CDR1 reads MNHEY and CDR2 reads SVGAGI. Measured from the cysteine to the phenylalanine, the CDR3 is 16 residues long. Here the CDR3 DNA is all that survives: 48 bases in frame from base 1. V is reduced by 2 bases and J by 4 bases, leaving a spacing of 17 bases between them. Paper-wide results and their limitations: The study acknowledged that relatively few individuals were included in the TCR sequencing and HLA analysis.

RNA was extracted using the RNeasy kit, and roughly 0.45 to 1 ug of the RNA was reverse transcribed with random hexamers. TCR beta CDR3 regions were amplified with the immunoSEQ multiplex PCR assay covering 54 Vbeta and 13 Jbeta segments. Bias from PCR amplification was corrected by using a synthetic template baseline for primer optimization and for computational correction. The authors' pipeline ran thus. Reads were assigned to V, D and J genes according to IMGT and analyzed in immunoSEQ Analyzer, with only productive sequences retained. Clonality was calculated as one minus the Shannon entropy normalized by log2 of the number of productive unique sequences. For each patient and control, public and private clones were evaluated among the 100 most prevalent clones. A clone was defined as Susac-specific if it was absent from the healthy and MS cohorts, from some 980 published viral clones and from other ImmuneACCESS disease sequences. TCRdb trimmed public reads at Q25 via fastp, called clones via MiXCR and kept in-frame beta chains. Under each unique CDR3 protein, matching rows form one entry showing the most common genes and DNA. What appears here as the V and J calls and clone size reflects TCRdb's work, not the paper's. In this sample the table shows some 100,000 distinct CDR3 sequences, around 92% of which occur a single time. Together, the top ten hold approximately 0.12% of the sample.

This sequence uses TRBV6-5 and TRBJ1-2, with the D gene uncertain. This receptor was taken from a human donor in good health. Specimen: CD8+ T cells from PBMCs. The DNA reads TGTGCCAGCAGTTACGATCCGAAGGGTCGGGGCTATGGCTACACCTTC. This yields the protein CASSYDPKGRGYGYTF.